The sequence of this TCR beta chain was determined in a study of graft-versus-host responses after intestinal transplantation. Study at large: Multivisceral, liver-intestinal, or isolated intestinal grafts were transplanted into recipients.

Comment on this clone: No antigen is known for it.

Profiled with immunoSEQ multiplex PCR; TCRdb holds only in-frame clones, not every one. The sample lists roughly 110,000 clones; about 92% were seen once. The sample in question was unstimulated CD4+ T cells sorted from spleen or lymph node cells, obtained before transplant. This sequence was found in a human donor who was the organ donor for an intestinal transplant.

The CDR3 region has the DNA TGTGCCAGCAGGATAACTCCCGAATCCGAAAAACTGTTTTTT. Residues: CASRITPESEKLFF. This chain uses TRBV2 with TRBJ1-4, with D hard to call. Germline V lookup: CDR1 SNHLY, CDR2 FYNNEI. This CDR3 has 14 amino acids. The V and J ends lost 6 bases and 8 bases respectively, with 16 bases between them.